A single sample gave rise to the 29 T cell receptor beta chains below, sequenced in a study of cytomegalovirus exposure and HLA in healthy donors. Both 60 Vbeta primers and 13 Jbeta primers went into the PCR. Produced via immunoSEQ multiplex PCR; TCRdb's table is partial and in-frame only. The repertoire includes roughly 40,000 clones, over 75% of them detected once, and about 2.5% sits in the top ten. What was sequenced was PBMCs. These receptors were obtained from a man between 50 and 59 years old in good health and CMV-seronegative.

The table lists this clone with a count of one. This chain connects TRBV28 to TRBJ2-5, with unresolved D. CDR3 size: 12 residues. Trimming stripped 5 bases from V and 6 bases from J, with 10 bases between. In germline, CDR1 is MDHEN, CDR2 SYDVKM. CDR3 bases: TGTGCCAGCAGTACCGACATACAGACCCAGTACTTC. Amino acids: CASSTDIQTQYF.

The J gene is TRBJ1-5, the V gene TRBV23-1, with 7 positions matching TRBD1. TRBV23-1 is labeled an ORF, and its function is uncertain. J was trimmed by 6 bases and V by 5 bases; bases with no gene match: 7. The length of the CDR3 is 14 residues. Here the CDR3 reads CASSRPTGFQPQHF. The CDR3 DNA sequence: TGCGCCAGCAGTAGGCCGACAGGGTTTCAGCCCCAGCATTTT.

This rearrangement joins TRBV2 to TRBJ2-6; 10 bases match TRBD1. This CDR3 has 16 amino acids. Germline CDR1 is SNHLY and CDR2 is FYNNEI. The V segment lost 6 bases and the J segment 0 bases; nucleotides outside the gene matches: 2. CDR3 in DNA: TGTGCCAGCAGGGACAGGGGGGGCTCTGGGGCCAACGTCCTGACTTTC. It is translated as CASRDRGGSGANVLTF. The whole variable domain, filled in from reference TRBV2 and TRBJ2-6, reads EPEVTQTPSHQVTQMGQEVILRCVPISNHLYFYWYRQILGQKVEFLVSFYNNEISEKSEIFDDQFSVERPDGSNFTLKIRSTKLEDSAMYFCASRDRGGSGANVLTFGAGSRLTVL.

CDR3 in DNA: TGTGCCAGCACCCGCCGGGGTGAAGGCGGGGAGCTGTTTTTT. Translating it yields CASTRRGEGGELFF. The chain has TRBV13 and TRBJ2-2, with a tentative D call TRBD2 (5 bases). The V and J ends lost 7 bases and 7 bases respectively, with 16 bases between them. CDR3 length: 14 residues. Germline V gene data show CDR1 as PRHDT and CDR2 as FYEKMQ (reference sequence).

The chain is built from TRBV2 and TRBJ2-6; D may be TRBD2 (5 bases). Germline V gene lookup returns CDR1 SNHLY and CDR2 FYNNEI. V dropped 8 bases and J dropped 0 bases, with 11 bases sitting between them. The CDR3 totals 15 residues. CDR3 DNA: TGTGCCAGCCGGGAACTGAGCTCTGGGGCCAACGTCCTGACTTTC. Translating it yields CASRELSSGANVLTF. Supplemented by reference TRBV2 and TRBJ2-6, the full variable domain reads EPEVTQTPSHQVTQMGQEVILRCVPISNHLYFYWYRQILGQKVEFLVSFYNNEISEKSEIFDDQFSVERPDGSNFTLKIRSTKLEDSAMYFCASRELSSGANVLTFGAGSRLTVL.

The rearrangement joins TRBV28 to TRBJ2-7; 8 nucleotides agree with TRBD1. The CDR3 consists of 14 residues. V lost 4 bases, J lost 6 bases, and 8 bases stayed unmatched. Germline loops: CDR1 MDHEN, CDR2 SYDVKM. This CDR3 reads CASSSGQGFIEQYF. In DNA form, the CDR3 reads TGTGCCAGCAGTTCAGGACAGGGCTTTATCGAGCAGTACTTC.

J is TRBJ2-5 and V is TRBV5-6; 7 bases line up with TRBD2. Germline V lookup: CDR1 SGHDT, CDR2 YYEEEE. The CDR3 covers 17 residues. Trimming removed 3 bases from V and 1 base from J; junction bases left unmatched: 12. CDR3 amino acids: CASSSQRIGGGQETQYF. The CDR3 region has the DNA TGTGCCAGCAGCTCCCAGAGGATTGGCGGGGGCCAAGAGACCCAGTACTTC.

This clone has only one observation. V gene TRBV10-1 combines with J gene TRBJ2-7; D not resolved. Germline-derived CDR1 and CDR2 are WNHNN and SYGVQD (reference sequence). Trimming pared 2 bases from V and 11 bases from J, leaving 19 bases between. There are 14 residues in the CDR3. The CDR3 sequence is CASSETSSRPPKYF. DNA for the CDR3: TGCGCCAGCAGTGAGACGAGCTCGAGGCCACCTAAGTACTTC.

A remark on this clone: Germline is not matched at one junction end, which may reflect a read error. The V and J genes are TRBV7-9 and TRBJ2-5; D is unclear. The tail of the sequence fits TRBJ2-7 better, so the J call may be wrong. Germline lookup yields CDR1 SEHNR and CDR2 FQNEAQ (reference sequence). This CDR3 is built from 12 residues. In DNA, the CDR3 is TGTTCCAGCAGCTTAGCCCCCTACGAGCAGTACTTC. Translating it yields CSSSLAPYEQYF.

Only a few counts were recorded for this clone. The CDR3 is CASSPGTSGVNEQYF. In DNA form, the CDR3 reads TGTGCCAGCAGTCCTGGGACTAGCGGCGTCAACGAGCAGTACTTC. The J gene is TRBJ2-7, the V gene TRBV2, with 11 bases aligning to TRBD2. CDR1 and CDR2 from the germline V gene are SNHLY and FYNNEI. The V gene end was trimmed by 5 bases and the J gene end by 5 bases; junction bases not matched to a gene: 8. The CDR3 extends over 15 amino acids.

About this clone itself: Relative to the germline gene, one junction end is altered; a read error may explain this. This chain links TRBV10-3 with TRBJ1-1; 7 bases fit TRBD1. This CDR3 comprises 16 residues. Germline V CDR1 and CDR2: ENHRY, SYGVKD. The CDR3, as DNA: TGTGCCATCAGTGAGTCACCGGGACAGCTGAACGCTGAAGCTTTCTTT. Translating it yields CAISESPGQLNAEAFF.

V is TRBV2 and J is TRBJ1-2; 7 bases agree with TRBD1. Trimming removed 5 bases from V and 2 bases from J; junction bases left unmatched: 11. CDR3 length: 16 amino acids. Germline V gene lookup returns CDR1 SNHLY and CDR2 FYNNEI. This chain's CDR3 is CASSSEQGFDNYGYTF. The DNA for the CDR3 is TGTGCCAGCAGTTCAGAACAGGGGTTCGACAACTATGGCTACACCTTC. Looking up the rest from reference TRBV2 and TRBJ1-2 gives the full variable domain: EPEVTQTPSHQVTQMGQEVILRCVPISNHLYFYWYRQILGQKVEFLVSFYNNEISEKSEIFDDQFSVERPDGSNFTLKIRSTKLEDSAMYFCASSSEQGFDNYGYTFGSGTRLTVV.

The table lists this clone with a count of one. The chain recombines TRBV30 with TRBJ2-1; 10 bases align to TRBD2. The CDR3 extends over 14 amino acids. V shed 4 bases, J shed 8 bases, and the junction held 8 bases outside the gene matches. The germline V gene encodes CDR1 GTSNPN and CDR2 SVGIG (reference sequence). CDR3 in DNA: TGTGCCTGGAATGGCCTAGCGGGGGAGTATGAGCAGTTCTTC. It yields the protein CAWNGLAGEYEQFF. The whole variable domain, remainder taken from reference TRBV30 and TRBJ2-1, is SQTIHQWPATLVQPVGSPLSLECTVEGTSNPNLYWYRQAAGRGLQLLFYSVGIGQISSEVPQNLSASRPQDRQFILSSKKLLLSDSGFYLCAWNGLAGEYEQFFGPGTRLTVL.

V is TRBV6-5 and J is TRBJ2-5; 7 nucleotides line up with TRBD1. The V segment lost 2 bases and the J segment 5 bases; nucleotides outside the gene matches: 5. The CDR3 extends over 14 amino acids. Germline-derived CDR1 and CDR2 are MNHEY and SVGAGI. CDR3 DNA: TGTGCCAGCAGTTACACAGGGGTCGGGGAGACCCAGTACTTC. Translated: CASSYTGVGETQYF.

The chain has TRBV27 and TRBJ1-1; 7 positions agree with TRBD1. J lost 3 bases, V lost 5 bases, and 6 bases had no gene match. The CDR3 has 14 amino acids. Germline CDR1 reads MNHEY; CDR2 reads SMNVEV (reference sequence). Here the CDR3 reads CASSLTGWDTEAFF. The CDR3 DNA sequence: TGTGCCAGCAGTCTGACAGGGTGGGACACTGAAGCTTTCTTT.

The J gene is TRBJ1-4, the V gene TRBV18; D call uncertain. Germline V gene lookup returns CDR1 KGHSH and CDR2 LQKENI. The CDR3 covers 15 residues. With 2 bases removed from V and 0 bases from J, the gap between germline ends came to 7 bases. DNA for the CDR3: TGTGCCAGCTCACCAACCCAGACAACTAATGAAAAACTGTTTTTT. This encodes CASSPTQTTNEKLFF.

The rearrangement links TRBV7-9 to TRBJ2-1; 9 nucleotides agree with TRBD1. The germline gives CDR1 SEHNR, CDR2 FQNEAQ (reference sequence). CDR3 length: 14 amino acids. Trimming removed 2 bases from V and 9 bases from J; junction bases left unmatched: 5. CDR3 DNA sequence: TGTGCCAGCAGCTTAAGGACAGGGGAGGGTGAGCAGTTCTTC. This codes for CASSLRTGEGEQFF.

The sample holds one count of this clone. The chain carries TRBV11-2 and TRBJ1-1; D unclear. Germline V CDR1 and CDR2: SGHAT, FQNNGV. Trimming shortened V by 1 base and J by 5 bases, and 14 bases separated the two germline ends. There are 15 residues in the CDR3. This chain's CDR3 is CASSLGLGRGTEAFF. DNA for the CDR3: TGTGCCAGCAGCTTAGGTTTGGGGAGAGGGACTGAAGCTTTCTTT. Looking up the rest from reference TRBV11-2 and TRBJ1-1 gives the full variable domain: EAGVAQSPRYKIIEKRQSVAFWCNPISGHATLYWYQQILGQGPKLLIQFQNNGVVDDSQLPKDRFSAERLKGVDSTLKIQPAKLEDSAVYLCASSLGLGRGTEAFFGQGTRLTVV.

The chain employs TRBV14 and TRBJ1-6; D may be TRBD1 (6 bases). The CDR3 is 20 amino acids. CDR1 and CDR2 from the germline V gene are SGHDN and FVKESK. Between the trimmed V and J ends, which lost 0 bases and 1 base, there was a span of 19 bases. The DNA of the CDR3 is TGTGCCAGCAGCCAAGATAAGTTATGGTTAAGGGGGTCCTATAATTCACCCCTCCACTTT. Its translation: CASSQDKLWLRGSYNSPLHF.

The V call is TRBV5-8, the J call TRBJ1-2; 10 nucleotides agree with TRBD1. Germline CDR1 reads SGHTS; CDR2 reads YDEGEE. After removal of 3 bases from V and 8 bases from J, the junction contained 4 bases not matched to a gene. The CDR3 is 13 residues long. The CDR3 loop reads CASSSRTGGGYTF. CDR3 bases: TGTGCCAGCAGCTCGCGGACAGGGGGAGGCTACACCTTC.

The V call is TRBV28, the J call TRBJ1-5, with a possible D match to TRBD1 (6 bases). With 6 bases removed from V and 3 bases from J, the gap between germline ends came to 9 bases. CDR3 length: 13 residues. Germline CDR1 is MDHEN and CDR2 is SYDVKM. Here the CDR3 reads CASSRDTNQPQHF. The CDR3 bases are TGTGCCAGCAGCCGGGACACCAATCAGCCCCAGCATTTT.

This clone was counted a single time. The V gene is TRBV10-3, the J gene TRBJ1-5; 10 bases match TRBD1. Germline loops: CDR1 ENHRY, CDR2 SYGVKD. This CDR3 comprises 15 residues. V trimming: 6 bases; J trimming: 5 bases; junction bases outside the gene matches: 7. CDR3 sequence (DNA): TGTGCCATCAGCGGGACAGGGGCATGGGATCAGCCCCAGCATTTT. As protein: CAISGTGAWDQPQHF.

The chain uses TRBV6-5 and TRBJ1-2; D gene unclear. Germline CDR1 reads MNHEY; CDR2 reads SVGAGI. This CDR3 contains 13 residues. The V end was cut by 0 bases, the J end by 7 bases, with 9 bases between. The CDR3 protein is CASSYSFSLGYTF. The CDR3 DNA reads as TGTGCCAGCAGTTACTCGTTTTCTCTTGGCTACACCTTC.

This clone was seen a single time. The chain couples TRBV28 to TRBJ2-1; possibly TRBD1 for D (6 bases). Germline CDR1 is MDHEN and CDR2 is SYDVKM. The ends were cut back, 2 bases at V and 8 bases at J, with 10 bases in the middle. This CDR3 is 13 amino acids long. This chain's CDR3 is CASSLAGDDEQFF. The CDR3 coding sequence is TGTGCCAGCAGTTTAGCAGGGGACGATGAGCAGTTCTTC.

V gene TRBV9 combines with J gene TRBJ1-2; no clear D. Germline CDR1 reads SGDLS; CDR2 reads YYNGEE. The V end was cut by 0 bases, the J end by 10 bases, with 10 bases between. The CDR3 spans 12 residues. Here the CDR3 reads CASSVGDSSYTF. CDR3 in DNA: TGTGCCAGCAGCGTAGGTGACTCTTCCTACACCTTC.

The V gene is TRBV4-2, the J gene TRBJ2-6; D might be TRBD1 (6 bases). Germline V gene data show CDR1 as LGHNA and CDR2 as YNFKEQ. This CDR3 has 16 amino acids. Trimming shortened V by 1 base and J by 3 bases, and 10 bases separated the two germline ends. CDR3 DNA: TGTGCCAGCAGCCAAGTCCAGGGGTATGGGGCCAACGTCCTGACTTTC. Translating it yields CASSQVQGYGANVLTF.

The J gene is TRBJ2-3, the V gene TRBV7-3, with D perhaps TRBD2 (5 bases). V lost 3 bases and J 5 bases, leaving 9 bases between the germline ends. This CDR3 has 13 amino acids. Germline lookup yields CDR1 SGHTA and CDR2 FQGTGA. For the CDR3, the DNA is TGTGCCAGCAGCTTGGAGGTTCTAGATACGCAGTATTTT. As protein: CASSLEVLDTQYF. The full variable domain, in which reference TRBV7-3 and TRBJ2-3 provide the parts outside the CDR3, is GAGVSQTPSNKVTEKGKYVELRCDPISGHTALYWYRQSLGQGPEFLIYFQGTGAADDSGLPNDRFFAVRPEGSVSTLKIQRTERGDSAVYLCASSLEVLDTQYFGPGTRLTVL.

This clone was detected a few times. The V and J genes are TRBV19 and TRBJ1-2, with 8 bases fitting TRBD1. Trimming removed 3 bases from V and 8 bases from J; junction bases left unmatched: 11. The CDR3 runs to 15 residues. Germline V gene data show CDR1 as LNHDA and CDR2 as SQIVND (reference sequence). CDR3 amino acids: CASSIDSQGAGGYTF. In DNA, the CDR3 is TGTGCCAGTAGTATTGATTCGCAGGGGGCGGGAGGCTACACCTTC.

The chain links TRBV6-6 to TRBJ1-5; TRBD1 matches at 7 bases. This CDR3 is built from 15 residues. Per germline, CDR1 MNHNY and CDR2 SVGAGI (reference sequence). V shed 6 bases and J 1 base; nucleotides not matched to a gene: 6. In DNA, the CDR3 is TGTGCCAGCAGACTGGGACAGCAGAGCAATCAGCCCCAGCATTTT. Translated: CASRLGQQSNQPQHF.